These 26 T cell receptor beta chains came from one sample sequenced in a study of blood T cell repertoires in COVID-19. The table came from immunoSEQ multiplex PCR; TCRdb's copy has only in-frame clones and leaves some out. The sample has 410,000 or so clones, more than 80% seen once. Sample: peripheral blood. Every receptor here comes from a woman between 25 and 40 years old with active or convalescent COVID-19.

The chain joins TRBV19 to TRBJ1-1; 8 nucleotides match TRBD1. There are 18 residues in the CDR3. V dropped 6 bases and J dropped 1; count of bases not matched to a gene: 16. CDR1 and CDR2 from the germline V gene are LNHDA and SQIVND (reference sequence). The CDR3 bases are TGTGCCAGTAGCCTTGACAGGGGAAGCTTGGGTGAGAACACTGAAGCTTTCTTT. Translation: CASSLDRGSLGENTEAFF.

CDR3 DNA sequence: TGTGCCAGCAGCCAGACCGGGACAGGGTATTACGAGCAGTACTTC. This sequence encodes CASSQTGTGYYEQYF. The chain joins TRBV3-1 (or the pseudogene TRBV3-2) to TRBJ2-7, with 9 positions matching TRBD1. Trimming took 3 bases from V and 4 from J; bases not matched to a gene: 7. Germline CDR1 is LGHDT and CDR2 is YNNKEL (reference sequence). The CDR3 extends over 15 amino acids.

The chain carries TRBV5-6 and TRBJ2-7; 8 bases align to TRBD2. In germline, CDR1 is SGHDT, CDR2 YYEEEE. V shed 0 bases, J shed 7 bases, and the junction held 3 bases outside the gene matches. The CDR3 has 13 amino acids. In DNA form, the CDR3 reads TGTGCCAGCAGCTTGGGGTTAGCGGGGGAGCAGTACTTC. Translation gives CASSLGLAGEQYF.

The chain employs TRBV5-1 and TRBJ2-5; a weak D match, TRBD1 (6 bases). Trimming removed 4 bases from V and 2 bases from J, with 15 bases in between. In germline, CDR1 is SGHRS, CDR2 YFSETQ. This CDR3 is 15 amino acids long. In nucleotides, the CDR3 is TGCGCCAGCAGCCCCTCGACAGGTTCTCAAGAGACCCAGTACTTC. This translates into CASSPSTGSQETQYF.

The chain uses TRBV19 and TRBJ1-2; 7 bases fit TRBD1. Germline V gene data show CDR1 as LNHDA and CDR2 as SQIVND (reference sequence). With 6 bases clipped from V and 5 bases from J, the junction kept 12 bases outside the gene matches. The CDR3 spans 15 residues. The CDR3 spells CASSVNPGTVYGYTF. The CDR3, as DNA: TGTGCCAGTAGCGTAAACCCCGGGACAGTTTATGGCTACACCTTC.

This rearrangement joins TRBV25-1 to TRBJ2-5; TRBD2 matches at 15 bases. Germline CDR1 MGHDK, CDR2 SYGVNS. The length of the CDR3 is 18 residues. Trimming removed 2 bases from V and 1 base from J; junction bases left unmatched: 5. The CDR3 DNA sequence: TGTGCCAGCAGTGAAGCCGGGACTAGCGGGGGGACCCAAGAGACCCAGTACTTC. Amino acid sequence: CASSEAGTSGGTQETQYF.

The V call is TRBV11-3, the J call TRBJ2-2; 8 positions match TRBD1. The CDR3 is made up of 15 amino acids. J lost 1 base, V lost 8 bases, and 6 bases had no gene match. From germline, CDR1 is SGHNT and CDR2 YENEEA. This CDR3 reads CASRNGTGNTGELFF. The CDR3 nucleotides are TGTGCCAGCCGCAACGGGACAGGGAACACCGGGGAGCTGTTTTTT.

This clone occurred a few times. V usage is TRBV15 and J usage is TRBJ1-3; 8 bases match TRBD1. The V gene end was trimmed by 3 bases and the J gene end by 0 bases; junction bases not matched to a gene: 1. This CDR3 comprises 15 residues. The germline V gene has CDR1 LNHNV and CDR2 YYDKDF (reference sequence). The CDR3 here is CATSRDRVSGNTIYF. CDR3 coding DNA: TGTGCCACCAGCAGGGACAGGGTCTCTGGAAACACCATATATTTT. Full variable domain (outside the CDR3, taken from reference TRBV15 and TRBJ1-3): DAMVIQNPRYQVTQFGKPVTLSCSQTLNHNVMYWYQQKSSQAPKLLFHYYDKDFNNEADTPDNFQSRRPNTSFCFLDIRSPGLGDTAMYLCATSRDRVSGNTIYFGEGSWLTVV.

The V gene is TRBV10-3, the J gene TRBJ1-2; possibly TRBD1 for D (5 bases). CDR3 length equals 15 residues. Germline V lookup: CDR1 ENHRY, CDR2 SYGVKD. V was pared by 7 bases and J by 6 bases, with 21 bases between. The CDR3 loop is CAITTGTGAFNGYTF. CDR3 in DNA: TGTGCCATCACCACGGGGACTGGCGCCTTTAATGGCTACACCTTC.

The table lists this clone with a count of one. This chain joins TRBV5-1 and TRBJ2-7, with 8 bases that match TRBD2. Germline lookup yields CDR1 SGHRS and CDR2 YFSETQ. The length of the CDR3 is 14 residues. Losses at the gene ends were 4 bases for V and 3 bases for J; bases not matched to a gene: 6. The CDR3 sequence: CASSGLAGIYEQYF. The CDR3 DNA reads as TGCGCCAGCAGCGGATTAGCGGGAATCTACGAGCAGTACTTC. Full variable domain (outside the CDR3, taken from reference TRBV5-1 and TRBJ2-7): KAGVTQTPRYLIKTRGQQVTLSCSPISGHRSVSWYQQTPGQGLQFLFEYFSETQRNKGNFPGRFSGRQFSNSRSEMNVSTLELGDSALYLCASSGLAGIYEQYFGPGTRLTVT.

This rearrangement joins TRBV30 to TRBJ1-5; a weak D match, TRBD1 (6 bases). Germline lookup yields CDR1 GTSNPN and CDR2 SVGIG (reference sequence). This CDR3 spans 15 amino acids. Trimming took 7 bases from V and 1 from J, leaving 17 bases between them. Written as DNA, the CDR3 is TGTGCCTTCCGGGCGGGGGGCTGGAGCAATCAGCCCCAGCATTTT. Translating it yields CAFRAGGWSNQPQHF. The whole variable domain, remainder taken from reference TRBV30 and TRBJ1-5, is SQTIHQWPATLVQPVGSPLSLECTVEGTSNPNLYWYRQAAGRGLQLLFYSVGIGQISSEVPQNLSASRPQDRQFILSSKKLLLSDSGFYLCAFRAGGWSNQPQHFGDGTRLSIL.

The rearrangement links TRBV5-6 to TRBJ2-1; 11 nucleotides align to TRBD2. This CDR3 comprises 15 residues. Germline V gene sequence: CDR1 SGHDT, CDR2 YYEEEE. V was pared by 3 bases and J by 7 bases, with 6 bases of the junction left unmatched. The CDR3 loop reads CASSSRLAGINEQFF. The DNA of the CDR3 is TGTGCCAGCAGCTCCCGACTAGCGGGAATAAATGAGCAGTTCTTC.

J is TRBJ2-7 and V is TRBV4-1; 12 bases fit TRBD2. This CDR3 is 17 amino acids long. The germline V gene has CDR1 MGHRA and CDR2 YSYEKL. The V and J ends lost 1 base and 1 base, in that order; junction bases with no gene match: 5. The DNA for the CDR3 is TGCGCCAGCAGCCAAGCTAGCGGGAGGGGACGATCCTACGAGCAGTACTTC. This encodes CASSQASGRGRSYEQYF.

This chain uses TRBV15 with TRBJ1-5; 7 bases are a match to TRBD1. Trimming removed 8 bases from V and 4 bases from J; junction bases left unmatched: 2. CDR3 size: 12 residues. Germline values: CDR1 LNHNV, CDR2 YYDKDF (reference sequence). The CDR3 loop is CATRQGNQPQHF. DNA for the CDR3: TGTGCCACCCGACAGGGTAATCAGCCCCAGCATTTT.

The chain carries TRBV7-8 and TRBJ2-7; 9 bases align to TRBD1. V was clipped by 5 bases and J by 6 bases; unmatched bases: 14. CDR3 length: 16 residues. The germline V gene encodes CDR1 SGHVS and CDR2 FQNEAQ. CDR3 residues: CASSRRYQDRGPEQYF. CDR3 in DNA: TGTGCCAGCAGCCGCAGGTATCAGGACAGGGGACCCGAGCAGTACTTC.

As for this clone: One end of the junction varies from germline; a read error may be responsible. The J gene is TRBJ1-3, the V gene TRBV7-8; 10 nucleotides align to TRBD1. This CDR3 is built from 17 residues. The germline V gene encodes CDR1 SGHVS and CDR2 FQNEAQ. The CDR3 region has the DNA TGTGCCAGCAGCTTAACCCCGGATAGGGACAGGGGAACCACCATATATTTT. Amino acids: CASSLTPDRDRGTTIYF.

The chain joins TRBV11-3 to TRBJ2-3; 7 bases line up with TRBD2. The CDR3 is made up of 16 amino acids. Per the germline V gene, CDR1 is SGHNT and CDR2 is YENEEA. J was trimmed by 0 bases and V by 1 base; bases with no gene match: 4. This chain's CDR3 is CASSLGGGTSTDTQYF. In DNA, the CDR3 is TGTGCCAGCAGCTTAGGCGGGGGTACAAGCACAGATACGCAGTATTTT.

V and J are TRBV5-1 and TRBJ1-1; the D gene is possibly TRBD1 (6 bases). Germline V CDR1 and CDR2: SGHRS, YFSETQ. The CDR3 length is 15 residues. V was trimmed by 1 base and J by 1 base, leaving 11 bases between them. The CDR3 bases are TGCGCCAGCAGCTTGACAGGGTACACGAACACTGAAGCTTTCTTT. This gives the protein CASSLTGYTNTEAFF.

This clone was counted between two and nine times. The chain combines TRBV7-8 with TRBJ1-5; 9 bases match TRBD1. CDR1 and CDR2 (germline): SGHVS, FQNEAQ. The length of the CDR3 is 19 residues. Unmatched junction bases numbered 11, after V lost 0 bases and J lost 2 bases. The CDR3 reads CASSLARSTGGGGNQPQHF. CDR3 nucleotide sequence: TGTGCCAGCAGCTTAGCGCGATCGACAGGGGGAGGCGGCAATCAGCCCCAGCATTTT.

The V gene is TRBV9, the J gene TRBJ1-2; TRBD1 matches 7 bases. After removal of 2 bases from V and 2 bases from J, the junction contained 6 bases not matched to a gene. The CDR3 loop spans 15 amino acids. Germline V gives CDR1 SGDLS, CDR2 YYNGEE. For the CDR3, the DNA is TGTGCCAGCAGCGTGGCCCTACAGGGGAACTATGGCTACACCTTC. The encoded protein is CASSVALQGNYGYTF.

The chain couples TRBV15 to TRBJ2-1; D unresolved. Germline values: CDR1 LNHNV, CDR2 YYDKDF (reference sequence). This CDR3 spans 13 amino acids. V lost 1 base to trimming and J lost 7 bases, with 8 bases between them. Written as DNA, the CDR3 is TGTGCCACCAGCAGAGCGCGGTCTAATGAGCAGTTCTTC. Translating it yields CATSRARSNEQFF. The entire variable domain, with the rest obtained from reference TRBV15 and TRBJ2-1, is as follows: DAMVIQNPRYQVTQFGKPVTLSCSQTLNHNVMYWYQQKSSQAPKLLFHYYDKDFNNEADTPDNFQSRRPNTSFCFLDIRSPGLGDTAMYLCATSRARSNEQFFGPGTRLTVL.

Only a few counts were recorded for this clone. This sequence joins TRBV19 and TRBJ1-5, with 9 bases that match TRBD1. The CDR3 loop spans 14 amino acids. Per germline, CDR1 LNHDA and CDR2 SQIVND (reference sequence). V gave up 9 bases and J gave up 5 bases; unmatched junction bases: 8. The CDR3 protein is CASQLRTGDQPQHF. The DNA for the CDR3 is TGTGCCAGCCAACTACGGACAGGGGATCAGCCCCAGCATTTT.

DNA of the CDR3: TGCGCCAGCAGTGTCGATCTAGCGGGGAGCAATGAGCAGTTCTTC. It encodes CASSVDLAGSNEQFF. The V and J genes are TRBV10-1 and TRBJ2-1; 9 positions match TRBD2. V shed 4 bases, J shed 6 bases, and the junction held 7 bases outside the gene matches. This CDR3 is built from 15 residues. From germline, CDR1 is WNHNN and CDR2 SYGVQD (reference sequence).

The chain uses TRBV18 and TRBJ1-6; D may be TRBD1 (6 bases). There are 17 residues in the CDR3. V was shortened by 3 bases and J by 7 bases, with 19 bases between the two germline ends. The germline CDR1 and CDR2 sequences are KGHSH and LQKENI. CDR3 bases: TGTGCCAGCTCACCTGGGGTACAGGGATCCGGGAATTCACCCCTCCACTTT. Residues: CASSPGVQGSGNSPLHF.

This clone was seen more than once but under ten times. This chain links TRBV5-1 with TRBJ1-2; TRBD1 aligns across 7 bases. The CDR3 has 16 amino acids. The V gene end was trimmed by 4 bases and the J gene end by 2 bases; junction bases not matched to a gene: 11. CDR1 SGHRS and CDR2 YFSETQ come from the germline V gene. The CDR3 nucleotides read TGCGCCAGCAGCCCACGACACTCGACAGGGAACTATGGCTACACCTTC. It is translated as CASSPRHSTGNYGYTF.

This clone has a single count. V gene TRBV7-2 combines with J gene TRBJ1-5, with TRBD1 matching 7 bases. The CDR3 runs to 15 residues. Germline V gene sequence: CDR1 SGHTA, CDR2 FQGNSA. The junction had 4 bases not matched to a gene; V was cut back by 5 bases and J by 0 bases. DNA of the CDR3: TGTGCCAGCAGCCCAGGGGGACCTAGCAATCAGCCCCAGCATTTT. Translated: CASSPGGPSNQPQHF.